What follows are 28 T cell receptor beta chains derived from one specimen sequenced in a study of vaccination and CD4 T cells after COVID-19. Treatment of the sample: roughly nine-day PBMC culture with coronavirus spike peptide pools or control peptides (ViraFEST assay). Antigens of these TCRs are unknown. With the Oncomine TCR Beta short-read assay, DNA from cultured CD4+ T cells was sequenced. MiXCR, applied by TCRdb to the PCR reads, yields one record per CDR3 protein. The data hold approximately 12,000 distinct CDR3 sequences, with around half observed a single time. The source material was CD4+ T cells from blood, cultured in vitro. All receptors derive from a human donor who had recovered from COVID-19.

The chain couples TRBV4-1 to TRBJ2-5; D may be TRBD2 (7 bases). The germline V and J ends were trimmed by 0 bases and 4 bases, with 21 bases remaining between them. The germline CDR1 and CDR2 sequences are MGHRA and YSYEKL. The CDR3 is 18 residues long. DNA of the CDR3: TGCGCCAGCAGCCAAGATGCGACGACCGGGGGGCGCGGAGAGACCCAGTACTTC. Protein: CASSQDATTGGRGETQYF.

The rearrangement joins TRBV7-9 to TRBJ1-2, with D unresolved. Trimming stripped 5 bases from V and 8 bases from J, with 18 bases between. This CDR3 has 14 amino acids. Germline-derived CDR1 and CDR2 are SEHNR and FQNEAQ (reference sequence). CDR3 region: CASSRDDGLSGYTF. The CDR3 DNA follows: TGTGCCAGCAGCCGAGACGACGGGCTAAGCGGCTACACCTTC.

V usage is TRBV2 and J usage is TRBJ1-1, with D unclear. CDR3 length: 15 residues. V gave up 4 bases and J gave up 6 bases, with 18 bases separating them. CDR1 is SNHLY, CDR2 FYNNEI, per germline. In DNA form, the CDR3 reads TGTGCCAGCAGTGGTGGTCACCCGACGCAGGCTGAAGCTTTCTTT. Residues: CASSGGHPTQAEAFF.

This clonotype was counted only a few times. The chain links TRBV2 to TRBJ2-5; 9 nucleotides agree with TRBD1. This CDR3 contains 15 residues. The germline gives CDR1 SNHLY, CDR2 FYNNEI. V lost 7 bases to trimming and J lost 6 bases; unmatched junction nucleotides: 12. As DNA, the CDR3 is TGTGCCAGCAAACCCCGACAGGGGGTGGGAAAGACCCAGTACTTC. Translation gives CASKPRQGVGKTQYF.

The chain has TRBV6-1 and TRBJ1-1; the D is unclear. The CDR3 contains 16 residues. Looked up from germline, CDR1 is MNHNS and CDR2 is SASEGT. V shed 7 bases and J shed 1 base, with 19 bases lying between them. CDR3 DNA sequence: TGTGCCAGCAACCCCGGGGAAGCAAATAAGAACACTGAAGCTTTCTTT. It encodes CASNPGEANKNTEAFF.

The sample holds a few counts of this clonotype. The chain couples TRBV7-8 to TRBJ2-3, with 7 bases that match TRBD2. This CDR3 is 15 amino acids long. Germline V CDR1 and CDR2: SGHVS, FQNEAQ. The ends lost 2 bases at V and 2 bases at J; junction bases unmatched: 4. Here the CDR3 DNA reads TGTGCCAGCAGCTTACGAAGCGGGAACACAGATACGCAGTATTTT. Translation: CASSLRSGNTDTQYF.

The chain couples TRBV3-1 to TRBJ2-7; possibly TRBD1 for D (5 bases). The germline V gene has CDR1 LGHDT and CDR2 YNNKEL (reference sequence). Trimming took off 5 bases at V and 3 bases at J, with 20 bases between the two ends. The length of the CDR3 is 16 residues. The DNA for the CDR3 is TGTGCCAGCAGCAACCGCTCAGGCAAGACAGACTACGAGCAGTACTTC. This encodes CASSNRSGKTDYEQYF.

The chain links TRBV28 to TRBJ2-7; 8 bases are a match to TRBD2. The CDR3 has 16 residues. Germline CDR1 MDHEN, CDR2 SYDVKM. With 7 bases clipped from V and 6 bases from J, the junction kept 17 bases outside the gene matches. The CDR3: CASTSYPGLDAREQYF. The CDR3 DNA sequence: TGTGCCAGCACCTCATATCCGGGACTAGATGCGCGCGAGCAGTACTTC.

In DNA, the CDR3 is TGCGCCAGCAGCTTGCAGCTAGCTTTAAACGAGCAGTACTTC. This encodes CASSLQLALNEQYF. V usage is TRBV5-1 and J usage is TRBJ2-7; D is possibly TRBD2 (5 bases). CDR3 size: 14 residues. V was cut by 1 base and J by 5 bases, with 13 bases left in between. CDR1 SGHRS and CDR2 YFSETQ come from the germline V gene.

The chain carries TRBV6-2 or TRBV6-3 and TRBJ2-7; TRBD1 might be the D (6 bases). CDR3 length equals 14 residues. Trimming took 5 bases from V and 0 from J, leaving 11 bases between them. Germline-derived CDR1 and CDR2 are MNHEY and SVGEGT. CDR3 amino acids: CASSQDSVSYEQYF. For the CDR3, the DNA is TGTGCCAGCAGTCAGGACAGCGTCTCCTACGAGCAGTACTTC.

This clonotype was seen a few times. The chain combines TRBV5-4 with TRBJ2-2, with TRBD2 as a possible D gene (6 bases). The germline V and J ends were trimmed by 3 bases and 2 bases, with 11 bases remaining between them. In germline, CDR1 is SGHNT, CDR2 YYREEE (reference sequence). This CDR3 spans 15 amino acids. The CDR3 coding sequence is TGTGCCAGCAGCTCCCTGCGGGATAACACCGGGGAGCTGTTTTTT. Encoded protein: CASSSLRDNTGELFF.

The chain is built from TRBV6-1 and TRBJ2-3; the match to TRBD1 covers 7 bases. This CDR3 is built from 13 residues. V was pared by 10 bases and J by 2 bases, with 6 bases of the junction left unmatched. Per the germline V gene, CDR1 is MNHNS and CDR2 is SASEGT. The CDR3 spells CATTTGSTDTQYF. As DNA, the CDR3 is TGTGCCACAACGACAGGGTCCACAGATACGCAGTATTTT.

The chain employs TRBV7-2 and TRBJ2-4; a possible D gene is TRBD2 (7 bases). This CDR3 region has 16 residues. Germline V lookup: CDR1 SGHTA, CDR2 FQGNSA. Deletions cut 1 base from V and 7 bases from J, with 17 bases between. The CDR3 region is CASSLGVGGAMNIQYF. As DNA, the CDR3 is TGTGCCAGCAGCTTAGGGGTAGGGGGGGCAATGAACATTCAGTACTTC.

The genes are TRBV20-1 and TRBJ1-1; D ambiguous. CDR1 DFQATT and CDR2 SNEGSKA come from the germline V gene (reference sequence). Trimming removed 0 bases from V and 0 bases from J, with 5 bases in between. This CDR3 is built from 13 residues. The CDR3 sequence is CSARDSMNTEAFF. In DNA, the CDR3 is TGCAGTGCTAGAGATTCCATGAACACTGAAGCTTTCTTT.

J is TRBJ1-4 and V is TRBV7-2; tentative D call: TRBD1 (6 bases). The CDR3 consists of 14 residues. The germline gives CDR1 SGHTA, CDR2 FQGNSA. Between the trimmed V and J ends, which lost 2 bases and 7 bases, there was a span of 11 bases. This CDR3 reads CASSLSGGLEKLFF. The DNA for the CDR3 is TGTGCCAGCAGCTTAAGTGGGGGGCTTGAAAAACTGTTTTTT.

This chain's CDR3 is CASWAGGTYEQYF. DNA for the CDR3: TGTGCCAGCTGGGCAGGGGGCACCTACGAGCAGTACTTC. J is TRBJ2-7 and V is TRBV6-1, with 8 bases aligning to TRBD1. The CDR3 spans 13 residues. V shed 8 bases and J 2 bases; nucleotides not matched to a gene: 5. The V gene's germline CDR1 is MNHNS and CDR2 SASEGT.

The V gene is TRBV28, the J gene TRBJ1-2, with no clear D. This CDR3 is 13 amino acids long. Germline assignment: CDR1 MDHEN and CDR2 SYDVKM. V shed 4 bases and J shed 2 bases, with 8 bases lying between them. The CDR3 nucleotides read TGTGCCAGCAGTTCATACAAGAACTATGGCTACACCTTC. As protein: CASSSYKNYGYTF.

Written as DNA, the CDR3 is TGTGCCAGCTCACCTCAGGGGGCCTCCTACAATGAGCAGTTCTTC. Translating gives CASSPQGASYNEQFF. The rearrangement joins TRBV18 to TRBJ2-1; 8 bases map to TRBD1. Germline loops: CDR1 KGHSH, CDR2 LQKENI. The CDR3 sequence is 15 residues long. J gave up 0 bases and V 3 bases, and 1 base lay outside the gene matches.

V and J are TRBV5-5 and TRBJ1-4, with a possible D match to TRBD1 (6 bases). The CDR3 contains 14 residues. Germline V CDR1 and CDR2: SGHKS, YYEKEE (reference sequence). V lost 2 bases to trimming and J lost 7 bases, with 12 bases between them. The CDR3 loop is CASSFSGVVEKLFF. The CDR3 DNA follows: TGTGCCAGCAGCTTTTCAGGGGTTGTTGAAAAACTGTTTTTT.

CDR3 loop: CSATGGAGQPQHF. The CDR3 region has the DNA TGCAGTGCTACTGGGGGCGCGGGTCAGCCCCAGCATTTT. The chain links TRBV20-1 to TRBJ1-5; tentatively, D is TRBD1 (6 bases). Trimming left V 4 bases short and J 6 bases short, with 13 bases between. CDR3 size: 13 residues. Germline CDR1 is DFQATT and CDR2 is SNEGSKA (reference sequence).

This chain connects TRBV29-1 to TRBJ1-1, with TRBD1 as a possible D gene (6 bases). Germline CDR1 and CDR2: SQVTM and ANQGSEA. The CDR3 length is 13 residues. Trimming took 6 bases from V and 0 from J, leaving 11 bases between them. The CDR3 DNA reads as TGCAGCGTGGCAACAGGGTTGAACACTGAAGCTTTCTTT. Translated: CSVATGLNTEAFF.

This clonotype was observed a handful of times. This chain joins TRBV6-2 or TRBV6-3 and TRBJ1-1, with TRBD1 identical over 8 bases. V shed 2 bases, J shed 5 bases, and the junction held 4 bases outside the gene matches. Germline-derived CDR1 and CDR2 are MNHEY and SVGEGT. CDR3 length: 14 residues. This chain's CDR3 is CASSYRQGWTEAFF. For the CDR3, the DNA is TGTGCCAGCAGTTACCGACAGGGGTGGACTGAAGCTTTCTTT.

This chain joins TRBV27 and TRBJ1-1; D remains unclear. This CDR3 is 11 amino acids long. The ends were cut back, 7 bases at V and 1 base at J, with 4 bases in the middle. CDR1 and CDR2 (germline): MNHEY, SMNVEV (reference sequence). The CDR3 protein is CASMGNTEAFF. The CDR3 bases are TGTGCCAGCATGGGGAACACTGAAGCTTTCTTT.

CDR3 in DNA: TGTGTCAACAGCCGGGGACAGGGAGGTTTCTACGAGCAGTACTTC. This codes for CVNSRGQGGFYEQYF. V usage is TRBV11-2 and J usage is TRBJ2-7; 9 bases line up with TRBD1. The CDR3 runs 15 residues. Germline CDR1 is SGHAT and CDR2 is FQNNGV.

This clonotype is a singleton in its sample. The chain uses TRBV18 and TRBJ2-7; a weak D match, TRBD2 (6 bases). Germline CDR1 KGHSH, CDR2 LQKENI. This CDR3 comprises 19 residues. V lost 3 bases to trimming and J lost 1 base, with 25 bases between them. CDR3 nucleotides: TGTGCCAGCTCACCCAAACCCCTCCTGGGGGGAGGCGCATCCTACGAGCAGTACTTC. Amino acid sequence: CASSPKPLLGGGASYEQYF.

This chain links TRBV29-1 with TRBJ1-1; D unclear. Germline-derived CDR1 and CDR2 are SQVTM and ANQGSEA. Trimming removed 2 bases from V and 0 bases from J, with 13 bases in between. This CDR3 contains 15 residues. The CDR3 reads CSVESGRKMNTEAFF. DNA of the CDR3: TGCAGCGTTGAAAGTGGACGGAAGATGAACACTGAAGCTTTCTTT.

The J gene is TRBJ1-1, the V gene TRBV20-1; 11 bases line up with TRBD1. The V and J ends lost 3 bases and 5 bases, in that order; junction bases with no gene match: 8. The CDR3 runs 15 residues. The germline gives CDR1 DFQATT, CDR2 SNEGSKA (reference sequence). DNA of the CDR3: TGCAGTGCTAGGTATGGACAGGGGGCGCTAACTGAAGCTTTCTTT. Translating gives CSARYGQGALTEAFF.

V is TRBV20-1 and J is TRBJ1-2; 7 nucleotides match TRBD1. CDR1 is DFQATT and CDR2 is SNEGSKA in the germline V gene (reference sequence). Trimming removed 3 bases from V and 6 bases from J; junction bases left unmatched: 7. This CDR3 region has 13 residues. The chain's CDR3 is CSASSGQRNGYTF. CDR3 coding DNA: TGCAGTGCTAGTTCGGGACAGCGAAATGGCTACACCTTC.